A selection of T cell receptor beta chains follows, all from one sample in a study of cytomegalovirus exposure and HLA in healthy donors. Produced via immunoSEQ multiplex PCR; TCRdb's table is partial and in-frame only. The table includes approximately 100,000 clones, around a tenth detected once. The source material was PBMCs. The receptors shown here come from a man aged 35 to 55 in good health and CMV-seropositive. Both conserved end residues are part of each CDR3. D genes are given only for firm matches. Expanded clones are given a class, and other clones once, few, many or no size at all.

>TRBJ2-7|TRBV11-2|NA|TRBD2
CASSERTSGLVYEQYF
TGTGCCAGCAGCGAAAGGACTAGCGGACTTGTCTACGAGCAGTACTTC
>TRBJ2-1|TRBV7-9|NA|NA
CASRALDLPYNEQFF
TGTGCCAGCAGAGCACTAGATCTCCCCTACAATGAGCAGTTCTTC
>TRBJ2-5|TRBV12-5|few|NA
CASGSSGVETQYF
TGTGCTAGTGGTTCCTCAGGGGTAGAGACCCAGTACTTC
>TRBJ2-1|TRBV30|few|TRBD2
CAWSKGASGSSYNEQFF
TGTGCCTGGAGTAAAGGGGCTAGCGGCTCCTCCTACAATGAGCAGTTCTTC
>TRBJ1-6|TRBV6-5|few|NA
CASSYDYNNSPLHF
TGTGCCAGCAGTTACGACTACAATAATTCACCCCTCCACTTT
>TRBJ1-5|TRBV4-1|NA|TRBD1
CASSQVRGPNQPQHF
TGCGCCAGCAGCCAAGTAAGGGGGCCCAATCAGCCCCAGCATTTT
>TRBJ1-3|TRBV21-1|few|NA
CAAKSGGSAGNTIYF
TGTGCCGCTAAGAGCGGGGGTTCAGCTGGAAACACCATATATTTT
>TRBJ1-2|TRBV30|few|NA
CAWSPRGKYGYTF
TGTGCCTGGAGCCCACGGGGGAAATATGGCTACACCTTT
>TRBJ2-3|TRBV7-9|NA|TRBD2
CASSFLTSGGRDTQYF
TGTGCCAGCAGCTTCCTGACTAGCGGGGGCCGAGATACGCAGTATTTT
>TRBJ2-1|TRBV4-1|NA|NA
CASSHGTGVSYNEQFF
TGCGCCAGCAGCCACGGTACGGGAGTTTCCTACAATGAGCAGTTCTTC
>TRBJ1-6|TRBV7-2|NA|TRBD1
CASSLSQGTPLHF
TGTGCCAGCAGCCTATCACAGGGGACACCCCTCCACTTT
>TRBJ2-7|TRBV28|NA|TRBD2
CASSLPGLAGGYEQYF
TGTGCCAGCAGTTTACCGGGACTAGCGGGAGGTTACGAGCAGTACTTC
>TRBJ2-3|TRBV18|NA|TRBD2
CASSGTSGRADTQYF
TGTGCCAGCTCCGGGACTAGCGGGAGAGCAGATACGCAGTATTTT
>TRBJ2-1|TRBV30|NA|TRBD2
CAWSDISGRYNEQFF
TGTGCCTGGAGTGACATTAGCGGGAGGTACAATGAGCAGTTCTTC
>TRBJ2-5|TRBV10-1|once|TRBD1
CASSAGQGGQYF
TGCGCCAGCAGCGCCGGACAGGGAGGCCAGTACTTC
>TRBJ1-1|TRBV19|NA|NA
CASSTGFAEAFF
TGTGCCAGTAGTACAGGGTTTGCTGAAGCTTTCTTT
>TRBJ1-2|TRBV5-6|NA|TRBD1
CASSLASTGAGGYTF
TGTGCCAGCAGCTTGGCCTCAACAGGGGCTGGTGGCTACACCTTC
>TRBJ2-3|TRBV14|few|NA
CASSQGSGQGFNTQYF
TGTGCCAGCAGCCAAGGATCAGGACAAGGTTTCAATACGCAGTATTTT
>TRBJ1-4|TRBV5-1|NA|TRBD1
CASSFDRAGEEKLFF
TGCGCCAGCAGCTTCGACAGGGCAGGAGAGGAAAAACTGTTTTTT
>TRBJ2-7|TRBV10-3|NA|TRBD2
CAISRDYLLEQYF
TGTGCCATCAGCCGGGACTACCTCCTAGAGCAGTACTTC
>TRBJ2-4|TRBV4-1|few|NA
CASSQPTGPRAKNIQYF
TGCGCCAGCAGCCAACCGACAGGTCCGAGGGCCAAAAACATTCAGTACTTC
>TRBJ1-4|TRBV9|few|TRBD1
CASGRGDRDEKLFF
TGTGCCAGCGGGAGGGGGGACAGGGACGAAAAACTGTTTTTT
>TRBJ2-5|TRBV9|NA|NA
CASSPVASYQETQYF
TGTGCCAGCAGCCCAGTAGCGTCGTACCAAGAGACCCAGTACTTC
>TRBJ2-2|TRBV6-5|many|NA
CASSYAGMATGELFF
TGTGCCAGCAGTTATGCCGGGATGGCCACCGGGGAGCTGTTTTTT
>TRBJ2-7|TRBV21-1|once|NA
CASSKAGLAYEQYF
TGTGCCAGCAGCAAAGCGGGACTAGCCTACGAGCAGTACTTC
>TRBJ2-7|TRBV15|NA|TRBD1
CATSRAWDSYEQYF
TGTGCCACCAGCAGAGCTTGGGACAGTTACGAGCAGTACTTC
>TRBJ2-1|TRBV11-2|few|NA
CASSSNTFYNEQFF
TGTGCCAGCAGCTCAAACACGTTCTACAATGAGCAGTTCTTC
>TRBJ2-3|TRBV30|NA|TRBD2
CAWSLLAGRYF
TGTGCCTGGAGTTTACTAGCGGGAAGGTATTTT
>TRBJ2-2|TRBV5-4|few|NA
CASSAGTPNTGELFF
TGTGCCAGCAGCGCCGGGACTCCGAACACCGGGGAGCTGTTTTTT
>TRBJ1-3|TRBV7-8|NA|NA
CASSLLTVSGNTIYF
TGTGCCAGCAGCTTACTTACAGTCTCTGGAAACACCATATATTTT
>TRBJ2-2|TRBV6-6|many|TRBD2
CASSYDLADTGELFF
TGTGCCAGCAGTTACGATCTAGCGGACACCGGGGAGCTGTTTTTT
>TRBJ1-5|TRBV19|NA|TRBD1
CASNNRGTGTVIQPQHF
TGTGCCAGTAATAACCGAGGGACCGGGACAGTGATTCAGCCCCAGCATTTT
>TRBJ2-3|TRBV27|few|TRBD2
CASSFGSGGRTQYF
TGTGCCAGCAGTTTCGGGAGCGGGGGTAGGACGCAGTATTTT
>TRBJ2-2|TRBV13|few|NA
CASSLVPTTGELFF
TGTGCCAGCAGCTTAGTACCTACCACCGGGGAGCTGTTTTTT
>TRBJ2-5|TRBV14|few|TRBD1
CASATGGGLETQYF
TGTGCCAGCGCGACAGGGGGCGGCTTGGAGACCCAGTACTTC
>TRBJ1-2|TRBV4-1|NA|TRBD1
CASSQDRALGYTF
TGCGCCAGCAGCCAGGACAGGGCCCTTGGCTACACCTTC
>TRBJ1-5|TRBV7-9|few|TRBD1
CASSPGTGNNQPQHF
TGTGCCAGCAGCCCCGGGACAGGGAACAATCAGCCCCAGCATTTT
>TRBJ1-2|TRBV6-5|NA|TRBD1
CASGRQGAPGYTF
TGTGCCAGCGGTCGACAGGGGGCGCCTGGCTACACCTTC
>TRBJ1-5|TRBV29-1|few|NA
CSVARGANQPQHF
TGCAGCGTTGCCAGGGGAGCGAATCAGCCCCAGCATTTT
>TRBJ1-1|TRBV19|few|NA
CASGSFAEAFF
TGTGCCAGTGGGAGTTTCGCAGAAGCTTTCTTT
>TRBJ2-1|TRBV29-1|once|NA
CSVGGGLSSYNEQFF
TGCAGCGTGGGGGGGGGCCTTAGCTCCTACAATGAGCAGTTCTTC
>TRBJ2-1|TRBV28|NA|TRBD2
CASSTFRGMTSGRILNEQFF
TGTGCCAGCAGTACTTTCCGCGGAATGACTAGCGGGAGAATCTTGAATGAGCAGTTCTTC
>TRBJ1-4|TRBV18|NA|NA
CASSRSGLNEKLFF
TGTGCCAGCTCACGTTCGGGATTGAATGAAAAACTGTTTTTT
>TRBJ1-4|TRBV5-6|NA|NA
CASQGRGNEKLFF
TGTGCCAGCCAGGGACGGGGGAATGAAAAACTGTTTTTT
>TRBJ1-1|TRBV29-1|few|TRBD1
CSGGTAAAFF
TGCAGCGGTGGGACAGCTGCAGCTTTCTTT
>TRBJ1-2|TRBV11-2|NA|TRBD1
CASSHYQDRVDGGYTF
TGTGCCAGCAGCCATTACCAGGACAGGGTTGACGGCGGCTACACCTTC